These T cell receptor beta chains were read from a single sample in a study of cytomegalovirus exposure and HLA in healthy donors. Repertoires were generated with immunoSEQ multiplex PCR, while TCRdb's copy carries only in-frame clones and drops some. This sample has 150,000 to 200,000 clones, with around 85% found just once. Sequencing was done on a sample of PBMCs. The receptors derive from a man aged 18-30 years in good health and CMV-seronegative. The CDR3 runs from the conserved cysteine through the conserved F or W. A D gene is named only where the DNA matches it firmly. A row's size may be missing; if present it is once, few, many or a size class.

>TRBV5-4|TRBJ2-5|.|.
CASSFGGRGQETQYF
TGTGCCAGCAGCTTTGGGGGGCGGGGGCAAGAGACCCAGTACTTC
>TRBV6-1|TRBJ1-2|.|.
CASRSSGIHGYTF
TGTGCCAGCAGGTCCTCAGGGATCCATGGCTACACCTTC
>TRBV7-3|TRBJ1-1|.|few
CASSPGLNTEAFF
TGTGCCAGCAGCCCAGGCTTGAACACTGAAGCTTTCTTT
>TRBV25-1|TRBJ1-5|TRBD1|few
CASSEAGQSNQPQHF
TGTGCCAGCAGTGAGGCGGGACAGAGCAATCAGCCCCAGCATTTT
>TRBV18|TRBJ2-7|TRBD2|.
CASSLGTRRGEQYF
TGTGCCAGCTCACTAGGGACTAGAAGAGGCGAGCAGTACTTC
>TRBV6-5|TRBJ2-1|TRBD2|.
CASTRGRANNEQFF
TGTGCCAGCACTAGAGGGAGGGCCAATAATGAGCAGTTCTTC
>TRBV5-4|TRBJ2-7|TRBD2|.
CASSLLAGGPGEQYF
TGTGCCAGCAGCTTACTAGCGGGAGGGCCTGGAGAGCAGTACTTC
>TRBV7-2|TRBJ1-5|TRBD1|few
CASSGTGGGQPQHF
TGTGCCAGCAGTGGGACAGGCGGAGGGCAGCCCCAGCATTTT
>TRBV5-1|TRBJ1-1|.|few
CASSLGGRGGTEAFF
TGCGCCAGCAGCTTGGGGGGGCGAGGAGGCACTGAAGCTTTCTTT
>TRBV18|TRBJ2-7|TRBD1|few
CASSPMALGTGVSYEQYF
TGTGCCAGCTCACCCATGGCCCTTGGGACAGGGGTATCATACGAGCAGTACTTC
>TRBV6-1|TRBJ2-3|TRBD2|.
CASSPRREGQEQYF
TGTGCCAGCAGTCCGAGGCGGGAGGGCCAGGAGCAGTATTTT
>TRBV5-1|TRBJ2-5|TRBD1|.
CASSSPEQGLGETQYF
TGCGCCAGCAGCTCCCCCGAACAGGGGCTAGGGGAGACCCAGTACTTC
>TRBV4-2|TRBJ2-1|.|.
CASSQLRDYEQFF
TGTGCCAGCAGCCAGCTCCGGGACTATGAGCAGTTCTTC
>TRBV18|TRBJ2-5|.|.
CASSLTGSGETQYF
TGTGCCAGCTCACTTACAGGGAGTGGCGAGACCCAGTACTTC
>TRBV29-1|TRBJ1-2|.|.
CSGLGGAYYGYTF
TGCAGCGGGCTTGGGGGCGCATACTATGGCTACACCTTC
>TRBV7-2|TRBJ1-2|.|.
CASSFVTGTPNYGYTF
TGTGCCAGCAGCTTCGTGACCGGGACTCCTAACTATGGCTACACCTTC
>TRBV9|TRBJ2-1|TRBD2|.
CASSAGGGRPLGNEQFF
TGTGCCAGCAGCGCCGGGGGGGGGCGCCCCCTGGGCAATGAGCAGTTCTTC
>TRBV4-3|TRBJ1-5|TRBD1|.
CASSQVRQGINSNQPQHF
TGCGCCAGCAGCCAAGTCAGACAGGGGATTAATAGCAATCAGCCCCAGCATTTT
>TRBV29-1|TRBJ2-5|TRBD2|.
CSARIAGGGRSPQYF
TGCAGCGCCAGGATAGCGGGAGGGGGCAGGAGCCCCCAGTACTTC
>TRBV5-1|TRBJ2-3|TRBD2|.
CASRGSSSGGTDTQYF
TGCGCCAGCAGGGGCTCCTCTAGCGGAGGCACAGATACGCAGTATTTT
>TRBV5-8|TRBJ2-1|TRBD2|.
CASIVGTSYNEQFF
TGTGCCAGCATCGTCGGGACTAGCTACAATGAGCAGTTCTTC
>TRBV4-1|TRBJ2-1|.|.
CASSKQGGVSEQFF
TGCGCCAGCAGCAAACAGGGAGGGGTTTCAGAGCAGTTCTTC
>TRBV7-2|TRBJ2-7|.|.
CASSSQGAAYEQYF
TGTGCCAGCAGCTCGCAGGGTGCGGCCTACGAGCAGTACTTC
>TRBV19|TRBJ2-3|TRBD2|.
CASRGLRLAGGSVDTQYF
TGTGCCAGTAGAGGGCTTAGACTAGCGGGGGGTTCGGTAGATACGCAGTATTTT
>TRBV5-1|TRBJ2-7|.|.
CASREGSRNYEQYF
TGCGCCAGCAGAGAGGGATCCCGTAACTACGAGCAGTACTTC
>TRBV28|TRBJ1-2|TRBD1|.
CASSAGTGAYGYTF
TGTGCCAGCAGCGCCGGGACAGGTGCCTATGGCTACACCTTC
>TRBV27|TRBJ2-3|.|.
CASSLSRRGDSTDTQYF
TGTGCCAGCAGTTTAAGTAGGCGAGGAGATAGCACAGATACGCAGTATTTT
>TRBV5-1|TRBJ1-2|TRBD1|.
CASSFNDRGNYGYTF
TGCGCCAGCAGCTTCAACGACAGGGGTAACTATGGCTACACCTTC
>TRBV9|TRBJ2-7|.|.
CASSGVSSYEQYF
TGTGCCAGCAGCGGTGTGAGCTCCTACGAGCAGTACTTC
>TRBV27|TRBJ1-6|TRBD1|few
CASSLYGTGINSPLHF
TGTGCCAGCAGTTTATATGGGACAGGGATCAATTCACCCCTCCACTTT
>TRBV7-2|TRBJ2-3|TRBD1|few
CASSLGAGTGVTDTQYF
TGTGCCAGCAGCTTAGGGGCGGGGACAGGGGTCACAGATACGCAGTATTTT
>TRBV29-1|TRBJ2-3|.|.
CSVDSFATPYTQYF
TGCAGCGTTGATTCGTTCGCTACCCCGTATACGCAGTATTTT
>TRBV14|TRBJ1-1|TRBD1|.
CASSPRTGWDTEAFF
TGTGCCAGCAGTCCTCGGACAGGTTGGGACACTGAAGCTTTCTTT
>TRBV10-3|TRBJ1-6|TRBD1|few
CAISDRGEYNSPLHF
TGTGCCATCAGCGACAGGGGCGAGTATAATTCACCCCTCCACTTT
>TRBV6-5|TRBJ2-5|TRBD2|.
CASSKRGQETQYF
TGTGCCAGCAGTAAGCGGGGGCAAGAGACCCAGTACTTC
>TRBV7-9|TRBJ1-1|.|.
CATRGEGKRTEAFF
TGTGCCACCAGGGGTGAGGGCAAAAGGACTGAAGCTTTCTTT
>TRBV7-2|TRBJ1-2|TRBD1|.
CASSPRRTGGDYGYTF
TGTGCCAGCAGCCCCCGCCGGACAGGGGGCGACTATGGCTACACCTTC
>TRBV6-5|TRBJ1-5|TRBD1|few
CASSADRGSNQPQHF
TGTGCCAGCAGTGCGGACAGGGGGAGCAATCAGCCCCAGCATTTT
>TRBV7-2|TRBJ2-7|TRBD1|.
CASRSTGGPYEQYF
TGTGCCAGCAGGTCGACAGGGGGCCCCTACGAGCAGTACTTC
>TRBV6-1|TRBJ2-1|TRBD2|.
CASRVGLAAYNEQFF
TGTGCCAGCAGGGTCGGACTAGCGGCCTACAATGAGCAGTTCTTC
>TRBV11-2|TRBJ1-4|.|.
CASSTDRTEKLFF
TGTGCCAGCAGCACGGACAGAACAGAAAAACTGTTTTTT
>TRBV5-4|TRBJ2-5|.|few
CASSEGSRGQETQYF
TGTGCCAGCAGCGAGGGATCTCGGGGGCAAGAGACCCAGTACTTC
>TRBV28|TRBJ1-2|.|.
CASSAGPGSSRRDGYTF
TGTGCCAGCAGTGCGGGACCCGGGTCTTCCAGGAGGGATGGCTACACCTTC
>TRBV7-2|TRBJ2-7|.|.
CASSLDIGRGYEQYF
TGTGCCAGCAGCTTAGATATAGGGCGGGGCTACGAGCAGTACTTC
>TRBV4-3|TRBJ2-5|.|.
CASSQDRQETQYF
TGCGCCAGCAGCCAAGACAGACAAGAGACCCAGTACTTC
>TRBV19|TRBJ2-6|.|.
CASNGDRNRAGANVLTF
TGTGCCAGTAATGGAGATCGCAACAGGGCTGGGGCCAACGTCCTGACTTTC
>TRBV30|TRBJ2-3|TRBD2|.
CAWSPFTSGYTDTQYF
TGTGCCTGGAGTCCATTTACTAGCGGGTATACAGATACGCAGTATTTT
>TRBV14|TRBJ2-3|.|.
CACSTTGTQYF
TGTGCCTGTTCCACCACGGGTACACAGTATTTT